The present T cell receptor beta chain was sequenced within a study of cytomegalovirus exposure and HLA in healthy donors. The donors gave bone marrow, and they were healthy. Only one count was recorded for this clone. Its matching antigen is unknown. The germline V and J ends were trimmed by 0 bases and 8 bases, with 17 bases remaining between them. Germline V CDR1 and CDR2: LNHNV, YYDKDF (reference sequence). There are 16 residues in the CDR3. Findings of the study overall: The authors reported that TCR beta sequences could predict HLA-A and HLA-B alleles. These predictions were accurate for most subjects in the first cohort. Productive status was seen about 90% or about 30% of the time for most TCR beta V segments in an earlier analysis.

The study ran its PCR with 60 Vbeta and 13 Jbeta primers. TCRdb keeps only in-frame clones here, not all; method: immunoSEQ multiplex PCR. The sample has around 50,000 clones; roughly 72% are singletons. This receptor was obtained from a woman between 50 and 59 years old in good health and CMV-seropositive. Sample: PBMCs. The chain links TRBV15 to TRBJ2-1; D is possibly TRBD2 (5 bases). The CDR3 spells CATSREGNRGHDEQFF. The CDR3 nucleotides read TGTGCCACCAGCAGAGAGGGAAACCGGGGTCACGATGAGCAGTTCTTC.